This TCR beta chain emerged from a study of shared clonotypes between healthy human individuals. Here immunoSEQ multiplex PCR was the method, and the copy in TCRdb shows in-frame clones only, minus some. The table lists over 1.5 million clones, approximately 98% of them singletons. V trimming: 5 bases; J trimming: 3 bases; junction bases outside the gene matches: 10. The germline V gene encodes CDR1 MDHEN and CDR2 SYDVKM. The CDR3 extends over 16 amino acids. The material sequenced was naive CD4+ T cells sorted from blood. Subset noted: CD45RA+ positively selected. The gene calls are TRBV28 and TRBJ1-2; 9 nucleotides match TRBD1. The source is a man aged 25 to 40 in good health. The CDR3 DNA is TGTGCCAGCAGTCTACCAGGGACAGGGAGCGACTATGGCTACACCTTC. It specifies CASSLPGTGSDYGYTF.